A single sample is the source of the 26 T cell receptor beta chains below, sequenced in a study of cytomegalovirus exposure and HLA in healthy donors. The PCR had 60 Vbeta and 13 Jbeta primers. Method: immunoSEQ multiplex PCR; TCRdb's copy keeps in-frame clones and lacks some. The repertoire holds some 98,000 clones, with 81% as singletons. The sequenced sample was PBMCs. The receptors originated from a man aged 40-50 years in good health and CMV-seronegative.

This rearrangement joins TRBV14 to TRBJ1-2, with 8 bases identical to TRBD1. CDR3 length: 13 residues. The germline V gene has CDR1 SGHDN and CDR2 FVKESK. Losses at the gene ends were 4 bases for V and 2 bases for J; bases not matched to a gene: 0. CDR3 coding DNA: TGTGCCAGCAGCCGGGACAGGAACTATGGCTACACCTTC. As protein: CASSRDRNYGYTF.

The chain's CDR3 is CASSRESYGELFF. The CDR3 region has the DNA TGCGCCAGCAGCCGAGAATCCTACGGGGAGCTGTTTTTT. The gene calls are TRBV4-3 and TRBJ2-2; D is unclear. The germline V and J ends were trimmed by 4 bases and 7 bases, with 10 bases remaining between them. This CDR3 is 13 amino acids long. Germline CDR1 is LGHNA and CDR2 is YSLEER.

The chain is built from TRBV7-2 and TRBJ1-6, with TRBD1 as a possible D gene (5 bases). CDR3 length: 15 amino acids. The germline V gene has CDR1 SGHTA and CDR2 FQGNSA. Deletions cut 1 base from V and 9 bases from J, with 13 bases between. As DNA, the CDR3 is TGTGCCAGCAGCTTAGGTCAGGGAAATAGTTCACCCCTCCACTTT. Translating it yields CASSLGQGNSSPLHF.

The chain has TRBV6-1 and TRBJ1-2; D is unresolved. The germline gives CDR1 MNHNS, CDR2 SASEGT. With 5 bases removed from V and 10 bases from J, the gap between germline ends came to 20 bases. This CDR3 spans 14 amino acids. The CDR3 sequence is CASSSNPRLFAYTF. The CDR3, as DNA: TGTGCCAGCAGTTCGAACCCGAGGCTATTTGCCTACACCTTC.

CDR3 in amino acids: CASSTRGTVYEQYF. CDR3 nucleotide sequence: TGTGCCAGCAGCACCAGGGGGACTGTCTACGAGCAGTACTTC. The rearrangement links TRBV7-9 to TRBJ2-7, with D possibly TRBD1 on 7 matching bases. Deletions cut 5 bases from V and 3 bases from J, with 14 bases between. The CDR3 totals 14 residues. CDR1 and CDR2 (germline): SEHNR, FQNEAQ (reference sequence).

CDR3 amino acids: CASSLGDTNNSPLHF. The CDR3, as DNA: TGTGCCAGCAGCTTGGGGGACACCAATAATTCACCCCTCCACTTT. This chain links TRBV5-4 with TRBJ1-6, with D possibly matching TRBD1 (6 bases). The germline V gene encodes CDR1 SGHNT and CDR2 YYREEE (reference sequence). The CDR3 runs 15 residues. Deletions cut 0 bases from V and 5 bases from J, with 9 bases between.

This clone was counted a few times. The chain recombines TRBV21-1 with TRBJ2-2; the tabulated D call, TRBD2, remains unverified against the DNA. TRBV21-1 has pseudogene status. This CDR3 spans 13 amino acids. The CDR3 region is CASSKEEAGELFF. The CDR3, as DNA: TGTGCCAGCAGCAAAGAGGAGGCCGGGGAGCTGTTTTTT.

V and J are TRBV6-1 and TRBJ1-5; no reliable D call. CDR3 length: 14 residues. Germline CDR1 and CDR2: MNHNS and SASEGT. Trimming cost V 4 bases and J 0 bases, with 7 bases left between them. CDR3 nucleotide sequence: TGTGCCAGCAGTGCGGGTTATAGCAATCAGCCCCAGCATTTT. It encodes CASSAGYSNQPQHF.

The chain carries TRBV7-2 and TRBJ1-6, with 10 bases matching TRBD1. V trimming: 5 bases; J trimming: 9 bases; junction bases outside the gene matches: 7. This CDR3 spans 15 amino acids. Germline values: CDR1 SGHTA, CDR2 FQGNSA. The CDR3 bases are TGTGCCAGCAGCGCCCGACAGGGGGCGGGTTCACCCCTCCACTTT. The encoded protein is CASSARQGAGSPLHF.

This sequence joins TRBV5-8 and TRBJ1-5; D not resolved. V lost 0 bases to trimming and J lost 2 bases, with 6 bases between them. Looked up from germline, CDR1 is SGHTS and CDR2 is YDEGEE. The CDR3 is 14 residues long. The CDR3 loop reads CASSLVAGNQPQHF. The CDR3 DNA reads TGTGCCAGCAGCTTGGTGGCAGGCAATCAGCCCCAGCATTTT.

This clone was recorded once. This rearrangement joins TRBV7-9 to TRBJ1-3, with D perhaps matching TRBD1 (5 bases). V dropped 5 bases and J dropped 3 bases, with 17 bases sitting between them. Germline CDR1 SEHNR, CDR2 FQNEAQ (reference sequence). CDR3 length: 16 amino acids. CDR3 region: CASSAYRDSDGNTIYF. Written as DNA, the CDR3 is TGTGCCAGCAGCGCTTATCGGGACTCCGATGGAAACACCATATATTTT.

The rearrangement links TRBV30 to TRBJ1-1; TRBD1 might be the D (5 bases). Germline lookup yields CDR1 GTSNPN and CDR2 SVGIG (reference sequence). Trimming removed 4 bases at V and 5 bases at J, with 17 bases between. The CDR3 has 14 amino acids. CDR3 DNA sequence: TGTGCCTGGACCCTACCTGGGGGGGGGACTGAAGCTTTCTTT. Protein: CAWTLPGGGTEAFF.

The V gene is TRBV18, the J gene TRBJ1-5; D is unresolved. With 3 bases removed from V and 2 bases from J, the gap between germline ends came to 11 bases. This CDR3 comprises 15 residues. Germline CDR1 is KGHSH and CDR2 is LQKENI. DNA of the CDR3: TGTGCCAGCTCACCGGTAGTCGTGCGCAATCAGCCCCAGCATTTT. Its protein product is CASSPVVVRNQPQHF.

This rearrangement joins TRBV5-1 to TRBJ2-3, with D unresolved. V lost 0 bases, J lost 4 bases, and 3 bases lay in between. Germline V CDR1 and CDR2: SGHRS, YFSETQ. This CDR3 spans 12 amino acids. The DNA of the CDR3 is TGCGCCAGCAGCTTGGCCGCAGATACGCAGTATTTT. Its translation: CASSLAADTQYF. Filled out from reference TRBV5-1 and TRBJ2-3, the complete variable domain reads KAGVTQTPRYLIKTRGQQVTLSCSPISGHRSVSWYQQTPGQGLQFLFEYFSETQRNKGNFPGRFSGRQFSNSRSEMNVSTLELGDSALYLCASSLAADTQYFGPGTRLTVL.

The count of this clone is one. The V call is TRBV7-2, the J call TRBJ2-7; no definite D call. Germline CDR1 is SGHTA and CDR2 is FQGNSA. V was shortened by 4 bases and J by 6 bases, with 10 bases between the two germline ends. This CDR3 is 12 amino acids long. The CDR3 DNA reads TGTGCCAGCAGCTCGCATTCCGGCGAGCAGTACTTC. This encodes CASSSHSGEQYF.

The chain carries TRBV15 and TRBJ1-1; D possibly corresponds to TRBD1 (5 bases). This CDR3 comprises 15 residues. V was cut by 0 bases and J by 2 bases, with 10 bases left in between. Germline CDR1 reads LNHNV; CDR2 reads YYDKDF (reference sequence). The CDR3 loop reads CATSRDGHPNTEAFF. DNA for the CDR3: TGTGCCACCAGCAGAGACGGACACCCAAACACTGAAGCTTTCTTT.

Here the CDR3 reads CASSLGTSGDYEQYF. The CDR3 DNA sequence: TGTGCCAGCAGCCTGGGGACTAGCGGGGATTACGAGCAGTACTTC. The chain employs TRBV27 and TRBJ2-7; TRBD2 matches at 13 bases. The trim removed 6 bases at V and 4 bases at J, leaving 6 bases unmatched. The CDR3 has 15 residues. Germline V lookup: CDR1 MNHEY, CDR2 SMNVEV (reference sequence).

The chain combines TRBV29-1 with TRBJ2-7, with 11 positions matching TRBD1. CDR1 and CDR2 (germline): SQVTM, ANQGSEA. The CDR3 sequence is 15 residues long. V shed 4 bases and J 5 bases; nucleotides not matched to a gene: 10. The CDR3 DNA reads TGCAGCGTTGGGGGTGGACAGGGGGCTTTGAACGAGCAGTACTTC. Amino acids: CSVGGGQGALNEQYF.

The chain joins TRBV9 to TRBJ1-1, with D unresolved. The germline V gene has CDR1 SGDLS and CDR2 YYNGEE. Trimming pared 4 bases from V and 2 bases from J, leaving 15 bases between. The CDR3 sequence is 15 residues long. The chain's CDR3 is CASSPTTRVNTEAFF. CDR3 coding DNA: TGTGCCAGCAGCCCGACAACCAGAGTTAACACTGAAGCTTTCTTT.

The gene calls are TRBV27 and TRBJ2-1, with a weak D call TRBD2 (7 bases). CDR3 length: 16 amino acids. CDR1 and CDR2 from the germline V gene are MNHEY and SMNVEV (reference sequence). The germline V and J ends were trimmed by 3 bases and 4 bases, with 16 bases remaining between them. The CDR3 spells CASSFQGPSGYNEQFF. In DNA form, the CDR3 reads TGTGCCAGCAGTTTCCAGGGGCCTAGCGGTTACAATGAGCAGTTCTTC.

The chain couples TRBV7-2 to TRBJ2-7; the D gene is possibly TRBD2 (6 bases). Germline CDR1 reads SGHTA; CDR2 reads FQGNSA. This CDR3 spans 14 amino acids. Trimming removed 4 bases at V and 0 bases at J, with 10 bases between. As DNA, the CDR3 is TGTGCCAGCAGCTCCTCTAGCGTCTCCTACGAGCAGTACTTC. This sequence encodes CASSSSSVSYEQYF.

V is TRBV12-5 and J is TRBJ1-2; D not resolved. This CDR3 has 14 residues. Between the trimmed V and J ends, which lost 6 bases and 3 bases, there was a span of 14 bases. Per the germline V gene, CDR1 is LGHNT and CDR2 is FRNRAP. As DNA, the CDR3 is TGTGCTAGTGGCACGTGGGAGGTCGACTATGGCTACACCTTC. The encoded protein is CASGTWEVDYGYTF.

The chain links TRBV28 to TRBJ2-7; D call uncertain. The CDR3 loop spans 11 amino acids. Germline V CDR1 and CDR2: MDHEN, SYDVKM. Trimming removed 8 bases at V and 4 bases at J, with 9 bases between. CDR3 region: CASSWAYEQYF. For the CDR3, the DNA is TGTGCCAGCTCCTGGGCGTACGAGCAGTACTTC.

V is TRBV11-1 and J is TRBJ2-1, with 8 nucleotides matching TRBD2. The CDR3 is made up of 11 amino acids. V was clipped by 5 bases and J by 12 bases; unmatched bases: 3. CDR1 is SGHAT, CDR2 FQDESV, per germline (reference sequence). CDR3 bases: TGTGCCAGCAGCCCCGGGGGGGCGCAGTTCTTC. Translated: CASSPGGAQFF.

The rearrangement links TRBV28 to TRBJ2-7, with D unresolved. Trimming stripped 7 bases from V and 6 bases from J, with 13 bases between. CDR1 is MDHEN and CDR2 is SYDVKM in the germline V gene. The CDR3 runs 12 residues. The CDR3 region has the DNA TGTGCCAGCACCGCGGCTCCCAGCGAGCAGTACTTC. Translation: CASTAAPSEQYF.

This sequence joins TRBV5-1 and TRBJ2-3; a possible D gene is TRBD2 (6 bases). CDR1 and CDR2 from the germline V gene are SGHRS and YFSETQ. Trimming pared 2 bases from V and 0 bases from J, leaving 10 bases between. The CDR3 has 15 amino acids. In DNA, the CDR3 is TGCGCCAGCAGCTTTAGACGGGAGAGCACAGATACGCAGTATTTT. Amino acid sequence: CASSFRRESTDTQYF.